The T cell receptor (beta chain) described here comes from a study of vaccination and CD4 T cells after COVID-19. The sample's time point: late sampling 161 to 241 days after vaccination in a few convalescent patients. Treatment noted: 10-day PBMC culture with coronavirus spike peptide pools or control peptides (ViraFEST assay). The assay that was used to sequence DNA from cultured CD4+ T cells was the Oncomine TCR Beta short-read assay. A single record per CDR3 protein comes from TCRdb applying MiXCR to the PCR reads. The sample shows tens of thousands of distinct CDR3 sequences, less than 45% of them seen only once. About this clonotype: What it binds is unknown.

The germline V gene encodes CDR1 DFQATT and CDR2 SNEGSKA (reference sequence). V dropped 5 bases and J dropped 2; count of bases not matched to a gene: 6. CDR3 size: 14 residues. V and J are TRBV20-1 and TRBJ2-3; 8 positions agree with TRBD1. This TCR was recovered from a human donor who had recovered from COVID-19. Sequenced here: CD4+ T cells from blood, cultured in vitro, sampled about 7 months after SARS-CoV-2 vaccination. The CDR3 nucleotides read TGCAGTGCTGCGAGGACAGGGTACACAGATACGCAGTATTTT. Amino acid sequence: CSAARTGYTDTQYF.